The 2 T cell receptor beta chains presented below share a single source sample, sequenced in a study of a mutant IDH1 vaccine in newly diagnosed glioma. Time point indicated: baseline, week 1 (first vaccination visit). This sample's treatment: pre-vaccination baseline after standard-of-care therapy. Only in-frame clones appear in the TCRdb table, and some are missing; sequencing was by immunoSEQ multiplex PCR. Here the sample spans some 95,000 clones, about 80% being singletons. The specimen was PBMCs, collected from a glioma patient treated with radiotherapy, temozolomide or both. These receptors came from a man aged 40-49 years with glioma.

The chain joins TRBV29-1 to TRBJ1-4; tentative D call: TRBD1 (5 bases). Trimming shortened V by 7 bases and J by 8 bases, and 17 bases separated the two germline ends. From germline, CDR1 is SQVTM and CDR2 ANQGSEA. The length of the CDR3 is 13 residues. CDR3 residues: CSAAPGVEEKLFF. Here the CDR3 DNA reads TGCAGCGCCGCACCGGGGGTCGAGGAAAAACTGTTTTTT.

The V call is TRBV7-9, the J call TRBJ1-4; D gene uncertain. The CDR3 loop spans 15 amino acids. CDR1 is SEHNR, CDR2 FQNEAQ, per germline (reference sequence). Trimming removed 4 bases at V and 8 bases at J, with 17 bases between. The CDR3 bases are TGTGCCAGCAGCTCTCTGAGTCCTGCCGGAGAAAAACTGTTTTTT. This sequence encodes CASSSLSPAGEKLFF. The variable domain in full, completed from reference TRBV7-9 and TRBJ1-4, reads DTGVSQNPRHKITKRGQNVTFRCDPISEHNRLYWYRQTLGQGPEFLTYFQNEAQLEKSRLLSDRFSAERPKGSFSTLEIQRTEQGDSAMYLCASSSLSPAGEKLFFGSGTQLSVL.